This T cell receptor (beta chain) was sequenced during a study of sequential checkpoint blockade in melanoma. Study details: Maintenance nivolumab came after either treatment sequence.

Treatment here: randomized to nivolumab then ipilimumab (arm A) or the reverse (arm B). DNA-damaging chemotherapy had not been given to any patient beforehand. Live CD3+CD8+ CD19− CD56− cells were sorted from PBMCs. After removal of 2 bases from V and 11 bases from J, the junction contained 10 bases not matched to a gene. The CDR3 sequence is 15 residues long. Germline V gene lookup returns CDR1 SGDLS and CDR2 YYNGEE. The table came from immunoSEQ multiplex PCR; TCRdb's copy has only in-frame clones and leaves some out. The sample contains fewer than 15,000 clones, approximately 76% of which appear only once.

This specimen was CD8+ T cells sorted from blood (inferred from file names), taken from a patient given nivolumab and ipilimumab in sequence. This receptor was obtained from a human patient with melanoma. Some clones in this sample may be carry-over from other donors' samples. The chain has TRBV9 and TRBJ2-4; TRBD2 aligns across 10 bases. CDR3 amino acids: CASSVGLAAPGLQYF. CDR3 DNA: TGTGCCAGCAGCGTCGGACTAGCGGCCCCAGGTCTTCAGTACTTC.